A few counts support the clone carrying this TCR beta chain. Its cognate antigen is unknown. The DNA is omitted, as the CDR3 cannot be located on it reliably, and the CDR3 follows TCRdb's listing. These data belong to a study of CD8 T cells in ankylosing spondylitis. Study-level findings and limits: The study looked at matched synovial fluid samples from ankylosing spondylitis patients. Disease-linked clones were reported to be significantly enriched there. One TCR beta motif, made up of roughly eight highly homologous variants, appeared characteristic of ankylosing spondylitis blood. The disease-linked clones had a CD8+ phenotype and low blood frequencies.

Quantitative molecular-barcoded 5'-RACE generated the TCR beta libraries. In TCRdb, the 5' RACE reads were re-called with MiXCR into one record per CDR3 protein. The sample holds approximately 140,000 distinct CDR3 sequences, 44% seen once. The germline V gene encodes CDR1 MNHNS and CDR2 SASEGT. Inclusive of both ends, the CDR3 amounts to 14 amino acids. Material for sequencing was synovial fluid, either unsorted or a sorted T cell fraction (not recorded which). This TCR derives from a male donor with ankylosing spondylitis. The V gene is TRBV6-1, the J gene TRBJ2-1; TRBD1 is the table's D call, not checked against the DNA. The CDR3 loop is CASSEFFGVGTEFF.